These 31 T cell receptor beta chains came from one sample sequenced in a study of OX40 agonist ivuxolimab in advanced cancers. Assay used: immunoSEQ multiplex PCR; TCRdb lists only in-frame clones, some missing. The sample has 70,000 to 95,000 clones, approximately 90% seen once. This sample comprised CD4+ or CD8+ T cells sorted from blood, obtained in a trial of the OX40 agonist ivuxolimab. These receptors came from an adult with an advanced solid tumor such as melanoma, head and neck, liver or kidney cancer.

In this sample, this clone turned up once. The rearrangement joins TRBV21-1 to TRBJ2-7; TRBD2 reflects the table's D call only, with no check against the DNA. TRBV21-1 is assigned pseudogene status. This CDR3 spans 17 amino acids. CDR3 loop: CASSKGVFREGLREQYF. The DNA of the CDR3 is TGTGCCAGCAGCAAAGGGGTCTTCAGGGAGGGTCTGAGAGAGCAGTACTTC.

The CDR3 DNA is TGTGCCAGCAGCCTATCCGGGACAGGGGGCAACACCATATATTTT. It codes for CASSLSGTGGNTIYF. The chain joins TRBV13 to TRBJ1-3, with 12 bases aligning to TRBD1. Germline loops: CDR1 PRHDT, CDR2 FYEKMQ (reference sequence). V shed 5 bases and J 7 bases; nucleotides not matched to a gene: 6. The CDR3 totals 15 residues.

The V call is TRBV5-1, the J call TRBJ1-1, with D perhaps matching TRBD1 (6 bases). The CDR3 consists of 15 residues. With 4 bases removed from V and 8 bases from J, the gap between germline ends came to 21 bases. The germline gives CDR1 SGHRS, CDR2 YFSETQ. This chain's CDR3 is CASSLGGVGTPEAFF. For the CDR3, the DNA is TGCGCCAGCAGCCTGGGAGGGGTCGGGACACCAGAAGCTTTCTTT.

The chain combines TRBV30 with TRBJ2-2; a possible D gene is TRBD2 (5 bases). This CDR3 has 11 amino acids. Deletions cut 0 bases from V and 11 bases from J, with 7 bases between. In germline, CDR1 is GTSNPN, CDR2 SVGIG (reference sequence). CDR3 residues: CAWSVRGELFF. DNA for the CDR3: TGTGCCTGGAGTGTACGGGGAGAGCTGTTTTTT.

The genes are TRBV9 and TRBJ1-5; 12 nucleotides align to TRBD1. The CDR3 runs 17 residues. V trimming: 0 bases; J trimming: 6 bases; junction bases outside the gene matches: 7. Germline CDR1 is SGDLS and CDR2 is YYNGEE. The CDR3 nucleotides read TGTGCCAGCAGCGTAGTTTGGGGGACAGGGGGCTCTCAGCCCCAGCATTTT. Its translation: CASSVVWGTGGSQPQHF.

V and J are TRBV29-1 and TRBJ2-7; the D is unclear. Trimming pared 3 bases from V and 6 bases from J, leaving 21 bases between. Germline CDR1 SQVTM, CDR2 ANQGSEA. This CDR3 region has 15 residues. CDR3 bases: TGCAGCGTTGAGACACCAGAAGAGACGCCGGGCGAGCAGTACTTC. As protein: CSVETPEETPGEQYF.

The chain carries TRBV25-1 and TRBJ2-3; no firm D call. Per the germline V gene, CDR1 is MGHDK and CDR2 is SYGVNS. There are 14 residues in the CDR3. CDR3 nucleotide sequence: TGTGCACCCAGGACCAGAGCCCTTCCGGATACGCAGTATTTT. It translates to CAPRTRALPDTQYF.

The rearrangement uses TRBV28 and TRBJ2-7, with D unresolved. The CDR3 runs 9 residues. CDR1 is MDHEN, CDR2 SYDVKM, per germline. V lost 7 bases, J lost 6 bases, and 4 bases lay in between. The CDR3 reads CASTGEQYF. The CDR3 nucleotides are TGTGCCAGCACGGGCGAGCAGTACTTC.

The chain recombines TRBV10-2 with TRBJ1-5; no firm D call. Trimming took off 3 bases at V and 0 bases at J, with 9 bases between the two ends. Germline lookup yields CDR1 WSHSY and CDR2 SAAADI. CDR3 length: 15 amino acids. The CDR3, as DNA: TGCGCCAGCAGTGACGATGCGGTTAGCAATCAGCCCCAGCATTTT. It encodes CASSDDAVSNQPQHF.

The chain couples TRBV7-4 to TRBJ1-5; 8 bases align to TRBD1. This CDR3 comprises 17 residues. V trimming: 7 bases; J trimming: 2 bases; junction bases outside the gene matches: 13. Germline CDR1 SGHVT, CDR2 SQSDAQ. The CDR3 coding sequence is TGTGCCAGCACCTCAAACCAAACGGGACAGGGCAATCAGCCCCAGCATTTT. As protein: CASTSNQTGQGNQPQHF.

The chain joins TRBV6-1 to TRBJ2-7, with D possibly matching TRBD1 (6 bases). Germline assignment: CDR1 MNHNS and CDR2 SASEGT. CDR3 length: 15 amino acids. V was cut by 6 bases and J by 4 bases, with 19 bases left in between. CDR3 sequence reads: CASRVTGTITYEQYF. The DNA of the CDR3 is TGTGCCAGCAGAGTAACCGGGACAATTACTTACGAGCAGTACTTC.

The J gene is TRBJ2-1, the V gene TRBV11-2; perhaps D is TRBD1 or TRBD2 (5 bases each). This CDR3 comprises 15 residues. CDR1 SGHAT and CDR2 FQNNGV come from the germline V gene. Trimming pared 6 bases from V and 2 bases from J, leaving 14 bases between. The CDR3 here is CASSSGPEAYNEQFF. CDR3 DNA: TGTGCCAGCAGTTCGGGACCGGAAGCCTACAATGAGCAGTTCTTC.

This chain links TRBV12-2 with TRBJ2-7; the table's D call TRBD2 went unverified against the DNA. TRBV12-2 is given as a pseudogene. The CDR3 totals 12 residues. In DNA form, the CDR3 reads TGTGCATCGACTAGCGGAGGATACGAGCAGTACTTC. This encodes CASTSGGYEQYF.

The chain couples TRBV18 to TRBJ2-7; 7 bases match TRBD1. This CDR3 region has 14 residues. With V trimmed by 1 base and J by 3 bases, 3 bases remained unmatched. The V gene's germline CDR1 is KGHSH and CDR2 LQKENI. The CDR3, as DNA: TGTGCCAGCTCACCACGGGACAGTTACTACGAGCAGTACTTC. Translating gives CASSPRDSYYEQYF.

J is TRBJ2-1 and V is TRBV10-3; TRBD2 aligns across 10 bases. The CDR3 spans 16 residues. The germline V gene encodes CDR1 ENHRY and CDR2 SYGVKD. V trimming: 7 bases; J trimming: 8 bases; junction bases outside the gene matches: 14. Here the CDR3 reads CAIKGQPGLALDEQFF. DNA of the CDR3: TGTGCCATCAAAGGGCAGCCGGGACTAGCGTTAGATGAGCAGTTCTTC.

Here the CDR3 reads CASSRTGAGNQPQHF. DNA of the CDR3: TGTGCCAGCAGTAGGACAGGGGCCGGCAATCAGCCCCAGCATTTT. The rearrangement uses TRBV28 and TRBJ1-5, with 9 bases matching TRBD1. In germline, CDR1 is MDHEN, CDR2 SYDVKM. The CDR3 length is 15 residues. Trimming removed 5 bases from V and 2 bases from J; junction bases left unmatched: 4.

The chain carries TRBV5-5 and TRBJ2-5; TRBD2 matches 7 bases. The CDR3 length is 17 residues. V shed 4 bases and J 5 bases; nucleotides not matched to a gene: 17. Germline V gene sequence: CDR1 SGHKS, CDR2 YYEKEE (reference sequence). The CDR3 coding sequence is TGTGCCAGCAGCCCCTCCGGTAGCGGGTTAGGGCGGGAGACCCAGTACTTC. Amino acid sequence: CASSPSGSGLGRETQYF.

The chain carries TRBV5-6 and TRBJ2-7; tentative D call: TRBD2 (5 bases). V was pared by 1 base and J by 4 bases, with 6 bases between. The germline V gene encodes CDR1 SGHDT and CDR2 YYEEEE. This CDR3 is 12 amino acids long. This CDR3 is CASSLWEYEQYF. As DNA, the CDR3 is TGTGCCAGCAGCTTGTGGGAGTACGAGCAGTACTTC.

The chain couples TRBV9 to TRBJ2-2; TRBD1 might be the D (6 bases). The CDR3 consists of 16 residues. Per germline, CDR1 SGDLS and CDR2 YYNGEE. The germline V and J ends were trimmed by 4 bases and 1 base, with 14 bases remaining between them. As DNA, the CDR3 is TGTGCCAGCAGCACAGGGACGACCCGGAACACCGGGGAGCTGTTTTTT. The encoded protein is CASSTGTTRNTGELFF.

Notes on this clone: The same CDR3 arises from other DNA sequences in this sample as well. This chain joins TRBV7-2 and TRBJ2-3, with TRBD2 identical over 9 bases. The ends lost 1 base at V and 4 bases at J; junction bases unmatched: 0. The CDR3 spans 14 residues. The germline CDR1 and CDR2 sequences are SGHTA and FQGNSA. The CDR3 sequence is CASSLGLAADTQYF. The CDR3 coding sequence is TGTGCCAGCAGCTTAGGACTAGCGGCAGATACGCAGTATTTT.

The chain has TRBV2 and TRBJ1-2, with 7 nucleotides matching TRBD1. CDR3 size: 14 residues. Unmatched junction bases numbered 4, after V lost 6 bases and J lost 0 bases. Germline V gives CDR1 SNHLY, CDR2 FYNNEI. CDR3: CASREGQSNYGYTF. The CDR3 DNA reads as TGTGCCAGCAGGGAGGGACAGTCTAACTATGGCTACACCTTC.

This clone was observed a single time. CDR3 DNA: TGCGCCAGCAGCCAAGGTGCGGGGGGGAGCTACGAGCAGTACTTC. Translation: CASSQGAGGSYEQYF. V usage is TRBV4-1 and J usage is TRBJ2-7; 9 bases line up with TRBD2. J gave up 3 bases and V 1 base, and 4 bases lay outside the gene matches. CDR3 length equals 15 residues. CDR1 is MGHRA, CDR2 YSYEKL, per germline.

The chain combines TRBV18 with TRBJ2-3, with TRBD2 matching over 11 bases. This CDR3 has 17 residues. Trimming removed 6 bases from V and 1 base from J; junction bases left unmatched: 9. Looked up from germline, CDR1 is KGHSH and CDR2 is LQKENI. The CDR3 reads CASSTIRLAGRTDTQYF. CDR3 bases: TGTGCCAGCTCGACTATTCGACTAGCGGGACGCACAGATACGCAGTATTTT. Filled out from reference TRBV18 and TRBJ2-3, the complete variable domain reads NAGVMQNPRHLVRRRGQEARLRCSPMKGHSHVYWYRQLPEEGLKFMVYLQKENIIDESGMPKERFSAEFPKEGPSILRIQQVVRGDSAAYFCASSTIRLAGRTDTQYFGPGTRLTVL.

The chain recombines TRBV5-1 with TRBJ2-1; D unclear. Germline-derived CDR1 and CDR2 are SGHRS and YFSETQ. The CDR3 loop spans 13 amino acids. V lost 1 base and J lost 7, with 9 bases in between. The CDR3 DNA reads TGCGCCAGCAGCTTGAACGCTATGAATGAGCAGTTCTTC. Translation: CASSLNAMNEQFF.

V is TRBV5-1 and J is TRBJ2-6; D call uncertain. V was pared by 3 bases and J by 4 bases, with 11 bases between. CDR3 length: 15 amino acids. Germline V CDR1 and CDR2: SGHRS, YFSETQ. The CDR3 DNA reads as TGCGCCAGCAGCTGGGCCGCCTCCGGGGCCAACGTCCTGACTTTC. Translation: CASSWAASGANVLTF.

The rearrangement links TRBV28 to TRBJ2-1, with D perhaps matching TRBD1 or TRBD2 (5 bases each). Trimming pared 3 bases from V and 7 bases from J, leaving 19 bases between. This CDR3 region has 16 residues. Germline lookup yields CDR1 MDHEN and CDR2 SYDVKM. CDR3 protein: CASSLGGGTHRNEQFF. CDR3 DNA sequence: TGTGCCAGCAGTTTGGGTGGTGGGACCCACAGGAATGAGCAGTTCTTC. The full variable domain, with the rest looked up from reference TRBV28 and TRBJ2-1, is DVKVTQSSRYLVKRTGEKVFLECVQDMDHENMFWYRQDPGLGLRLIYFSYDVKMKEKGDIPEGYSVSREKKERFSLILESASTNQTSMYLCASSLGGGTHRNEQFFGPGTRLTVL.

The rearrangement joins TRBV30 to TRBJ2-7, with D hard to call. CDR1 GTSNPN and CDR2 SVGIG come from the germline V gene (reference sequence). This CDR3 is built from 12 residues. V was clipped by 3 bases and J by 3 bases, with 9 bases between them. For the CDR3, the DNA is TGTGCCTGGAGCAGATCCAACTACGAGCAGTACTTC. Translating gives CAWSRSNYEQYF.

The chain joins TRBV30 to TRBJ1-3; D not certain. This CDR3 spans 14 amino acids. Germline-derived CDR1 and CDR2 are GTSNPN and SVGIG (reference sequence). Deletions cut 0 bases from V and 2 bases from J, with 8 bases between. The CDR3 bases are TGTGCCTGGAGTGTAGCGGGGACTGGAAACACCATATATTTT. It yields the protein CAWSVAGTGNTIYF. The full variable domain, with the rest looked up from reference TRBV30 and TRBJ1-3, is SQTIHQWPATLVQPVGSPLSLECTVEGTSNPNLYWYRQAAGRGLQLLFYSVGIGQISSEVPQNLSASRPQDRQFILSSKKLLLSDSGFYLCAWSVAGTGNTIYFGEGSWLTVV.

This chain uses TRBV6-5 with TRBJ1-6; D uncertain. Trimming took 6 bases from V and 5 from J, leaving 8 bases between them. Germline V lookup: CDR1 MNHEY, CDR2 SVGAGI. CDR3 length: 13 residues. The DNA for the CDR3 is TGTGCCAGCAGGGTGACGGATAATTCACCCCTCCACTTT. Protein: CASRVTDNSPLHF.

The genes are TRBV10-3 and TRBJ1-3; D perhaps matches TRBD1 (6 bases). The V end was cut by 0 bases, the J end by 0 bases, with 15 bases between. The CDR3 extends over 18 amino acids. Germline-derived CDR1 and CDR2 are ENHRY and SYGVKD. The CDR3 coding sequence is TGTGCCATCAGTGAGTCGGCGGTTCAGGGGACCTCTGGAAACACCATATATTTT. Protein product: CAISESAVQGTSGNTIYF.

The chain is built from TRBV28 and TRBJ1-1; D is unresolved. V lost 5 bases, J lost 2 bases, and 12 bases lay in between. There are 14 residues in the CDR3. CDR1 is MDHEN and CDR2 is SYDVKM in the germline V gene. CDR3 protein: CASSNWEGNTEAFF. CDR3 DNA: TGTGCCAGCAGTAATTGGGAGGGAAACACTGAAGCTTTCTTT.